This T cell receptor beta chain is drawn from a study of T cells in Graves' hyperthyroidism and ophthalmopathy. Patients aged 18 to 65 had newly diagnosed hyperthyroidism of under 2 months' duration. Diagnosing involved the use of clinical symptoms, serum thyroxine and TRAb, thyroid ultrasound and orbital computed tomography. The PBMCs were sourced from fresh peripheral blood (around 9.9 ml). Overall study results and limits: Most clonotypes expanded in thyroid above 0.001 were likewise present in blood.

There are 16 residues in the CDR3. Trimming took off 3 bases at V and 5 bases at J, with 16 bases between the two ends. Template material for amplifying TCR beta CDR3 regions consisted of RNA transcripts. Carried out on the TCR CDR3, a first-round RT-PCR used the HTBI primer set. TCRdb analysed the multiplex PCR reads with MiXCR anew, one entry per CDR3 protein. Of some 800,000 distinct CDR3 sequences in the sample, about two fifths were seen once. This clonotype was counted once. Its antigen is undetermined. The chain carries TRBV12-3 or TRBV12-4 and TRBJ2-2; tentative D call: TRBD2 (6 bases). This TCR was recovered from a man between 18 and 29 years old with Graves' hyperthyroidism. The sequenced sample consisted of blood. CDR3 sequence reads: CASSFEAGRVTGELFF. The CDR3 DNA reads TGTGCCAGCAGTTTTGAAGCGGGTCGGGTAACCGGGGAGCTGTTTTTT.